The source of this T cell receptor (beta chain) is a study of early T cells in non-severe SARS-CoV-2 infection listed by TCRdb under 2021. About the investigation overall: Because TCR sequencing was done on bulk RNA from unsorted whole blood, the alpha and beta chains could not be paired. The full study reports these points: Matching against VDJdb was skewed toward anti-spike CD8 responses, likely underestimated virus-specific expansions, and missed private and CD4 specificities.

This clonotype was picked up a small number of times. No cognate antigen has been identified for it. No clone much larger than this one lies a single base away; base qualities are absent. This was a case-control study nested in a cohort of healthcare workers in London, UK, who had nasopharyngeal swab PCR tests and blood samples taken every week. Healthcare workers were recruited between 23 and 31 March 2020, during the week of the UK lockdown, and were followed weekly for up to roughly 15 weeks. V is shortened by 6 bases, J by 1 base, and the region joining them spans 7 bases. From the germline V gene, CDR1 is SQVTM and CDR2 is ANQGSEA. The CDR3 sequence holds 11 residues, the cysteine and phenylalanine included. Just CDR3 DNA is preserved here, 33 bases in frame from base 1. Library generation was performed with 5' RACE. The sequencer was a NextSeq 500. The TCR library protocol attached unique molecular identifiers to individual cDNA molecules to correct for sequencing error and PCR bias. TCR alpha and beta chains were both sequenced, and the abundances of alpha and beta sequences in each sample were closely correlated with each other. Per the authors' processing: Decombinator V4 was used to annotate the V gene, J gene and CDR3 of the TCR sequences. Expanded TCRs were defined as changing significantly between any two time points under a Poisson model with p below 0.0001. TCR abundances were normalised to the total number of TCRs sequenced per sample and expressed as counts per million. MAIT TCRs were defined by TRAV1-2 paired with TRAJ12, TRAJ20 or TRAJ33, and iNKT TCRs by TRAV10 paired with TRAJ18. VDJdb, accessed on 1 November 2021, was searched for TCRs annotated for CMV, EBV and SARS-CoV-2, and TCRs annotated for more than one antigen were excluded. TCRdb trimmed public reads at Q25 via fastp, called clones via MiXCR and kept in-frame beta chains. A single entry per CDR3 protein holds the most common genes and DNA from its merged rows. V and J calls and clone size were set by TCRdb, not the authors. This sample gives 57,000 or so distinct CDR3 sequences in total; around 5.2% of them show up just once. The ten largest clones add up to 6.5% to 8.5% of the sample.

In this chain, TRBV29-1 is recombined with TRBJ2-7; no D gene can be assigned with confidence. This receptor was obtained from an adult who was a healthcare worker with PCR-confirmed SARS-CoV-2 infection or an uninfected control (not recorded which). The sample was whole blood. The encoded CDR3 is CSVLMSYEQYF. The DNA is as follows: TGCAGCGTCCTAATGTCCTACGAGCAGTACTTC.